One and the same sample provided the 32 T cell receptor beta chains below, sequenced in a study of blood T cells in healthy people across ages. Sample-barcoded 5' priming and a J-beta primer mix drove a second PCR of about 6 to 12 cycles. TCRdb reprocessed the 5' RACE reads via MiXCR and lists one record per CDR3 protein. Of approximately 800,000 distinct CDR3 sequences listed, approximately 60% are singletons. The sample taken for sequencing was blood. The source is a man between 40 and 49 years old in good health.

This clonotype was seen once. The genes are TRBV7-8 and TRBJ2-3, with D perhaps TRBD1 (5 bases). The V end was cut by 5 bases, the J end by 4 bases, with 13 bases between. CDR3 length: 14 residues. Germline values: CDR1 SGHVS, CDR2 FQNEAQ. CDR3 protein: CASSDLRDADTQYF. In DNA form, the CDR3 reads TGTGCCAGCAGCGACCTCAGGGATGCAGATACGCAGTATTTT.

With respect to this clonotype: A read error may be the cause here, since a much bigger clone is one base away. V and J are TRBV2 and TRBJ2-1, with D possibly being TRBD1 (5 bases). CDR3 size: 13 residues. Germline V lookup: CDR1 SNHLY, CDR2 FYNNEI. V shed 5 bases and J shed 13 bases, with 18 bases lying between them. The CDR3 region has the DNA TGTGCCAGCAGTAGACAGCGCCAAGAGACCCAGTTCTTC. It encodes CASSRQRQETQFF.

The genes are TRBV7-9 and TRBJ2-1; 10 bases align to TRBD2. Unmatched junction bases numbered 8, after V lost 6 bases and J lost 6 bases. This CDR3 is built from 15 residues. Per germline, CDR1 SEHNR and CDR2 FQNEAQ (reference sequence). CDR3 protein: CASSYTSGKGNEQFF. DNA of the CDR3: TGTGCCAGCAGTTATACTAGCGGGAAGGGCAATGAGCAGTTCTTC.

The V call is TRBV6-5, the J call TRBJ2-5; 10 bases are a match to TRBD1. The J call could be wrong; TRBJ2-7 is a better fit for the DNA end. The CDR3 contains 18 residues. The germline gives CDR1 MNHEY, CDR2 SVGAGI. CDR3: CASRYNRTRTGGYNEQYF. In DNA, the CDR3 is TGTGCCAGCAGGTATAATCGAACTCGGACAGGGGGTTACAACGAGCAGTACTTC.

J is TRBJ2-3 and V is TRBV19; D is possibly TRBD1 (7 bases). Germline V gives CDR1 LNHDA, CDR2 SQIVND (reference sequence). V dropped 9 bases and J dropped 4 bases, with 32 bases sitting between them. The CDR3 consists of 19 residues. The CDR3 nucleotides read TGTGCCAGCCATCTGACAGGGTTTTCTCGGGGGAGAGGGGCAGATACGCAGTATTTT. This encodes CASHLTGFSRGRGADTQYF.

The chain is built from TRBV4-2 and TRBJ2-1; D not resolved. Germline V gives CDR1 LGHNA, CDR2 YNFKEQ. The ends were cut back, 4 bases at V and 10 bases at J, with 11 bases in the middle. This CDR3 region has 12 residues. The CDR3 here is CASSPLREEQFF. For the CDR3, the DNA is TGTGCCAGCAGCCCCTTAAGAGAGGAGCAGTTCTTC.

The J gene is TRBJ2-7, the V gene TRBV7-2; D unresolved. The V gene lost 4 bases and the J gene lost 9 bases, with 19 bases spanning the gap. Germline lookup yields CDR1 SGHTA and CDR2 FQGNSA. The length of the CDR3 is 14 residues. CDR3 coding DNA: TGTGCCAGCAGCTCGAGGACCGACCTCGGAAGGCAGTACTTC. Protein product: CASSSRTDLGRQYF.

J is TRBJ2-1 and V is TRBV15, with D unresolved. This CDR3 region has 16 residues. Per germline, CDR1 LNHNV and CDR2 YYDKDF (reference sequence). Trimming took off 0 bases at V and 8 bases at J, with 17 bases between the two ends. The CDR3 loop is CATSRDSRLSVDEQFF. CDR3 bases: TGTGCCACCAGCAGAGATTCGAGATTGAGCGTCGATGAGCAGTTCTTC.

This rearrangement joins TRBV24-1 to TRBJ1-2; D is uncertain. The CDR3 spans 13 residues. CDR1 is KGHDR, CDR2 SFDVKD, per germline. V dropped 0 bases and J dropped 8 bases, with 9 bases sitting between them. The CDR3 loop is CATSDLEGWGYTF. The CDR3 DNA is TGTGCCACCAGTGATTTGGAAGGGTGGGGCTACACCTTC.

The chain uses TRBV4-3 and TRBJ2-4, with D possibly being TRBD1 (6 bases). Germline values: CDR1 LGHNA, CDR2 YSLEER. V was pared by 2 bases and J by 2 bases, with 13 bases between. There are 16 residues in the CDR3. CDR3 bases: TGCGCCAGCAGCCAAACAGGGATTTCCTCCAAAAACATTCAGTACTTC. Translation: CASSQTGISSKNIQYF.

Concerning this clonotype itself: An end of the junction differs from the germline gene, which may be a read error. The chain is built from TRBV5-8 and TRBJ2-5, with D unresolved. Matching the DNA end better, TRBJ2-7 makes the J call doubtful. There are 12 residues in the CDR3. CDR1 SGHTS and CDR2 YDEGEE come from the germline V gene. In DNA form, the CDR3 reads TGTGCCAACAGCTTGGGTCCCCGCGAGCAGTACTTC. This translates into CANSLGPREQYF.

The chain is built from TRBV6-6 and TRBJ2-4; 8 nucleotides agree with TRBD1. The J call is in doubt because the DNA end fits TRBJ2-5 better. Germline V gene sequence: CDR1 MNHNY, CDR2 SVGAGI (reference sequence). The CDR3 length is 17 residues. The CDR3: CASSYSAATGALETQYF. The CDR3 DNA sequence: TGTGCCAGCAGTTACTCTGCCGCGACAGGGGCATTGGAGACCCAGTACTTC.

The V call is TRBV6-1, the J call TRBJ2-1; D possibly corresponds to TRBD2 (5 bases). Germline V gene sequence: CDR1 MNHNS, CDR2 SASEGT. The CDR3 has 11 residues. CDR3 amino acids: CASGNYNEQFF. The CDR3 region has the DNA TGTGCTTCGGGGAACTACAATGAGCAGTTCTTC.

The V call is TRBV27, the J call TRBJ1-2, with a weak D call TRBD1 (5 bases). Trimming took off 5 bases at V and 0 bases at J, with 16 bases between the two ends. This CDR3 has 16 residues. Germline loops: CDR1 MNHEY, CDR2 SMNVEV (reference sequence). The CDR3 spells CASSPSQAGANYGYTF. The DNA for the CDR3 is TGTGCCAGCAGTCCCAGCCAGGCGGGGGCTAACTATGGCTACACCTTC.

The V gene is TRBV10-3, the J gene TRBJ2-4; 11 bases match TRBD2. Trimming at V came to 6 bases and at J to 13 bases, leaving 14 bases not matched to a gene. The CDR3 is made up of 15 amino acids. The germline V gene encodes CDR1 ENHRY and CDR2 SYGVKD. In DNA, the CDR3 is TGTGCCATCAGAAGGACTAGCGGGCTTCCCGAAGGGCAGTACTTC. Encoded protein: CAIRRTSGLPEGQYF.

This rearrangement joins TRBV7-2 to TRBJ2-1; TRBD2 agrees at 12 bases. The CDR3 consists of 18 residues. CDR1 and CDR2 (germline): SGHTA, FQGNSA. J was trimmed by 8 bases and V by 5 bases; bases with no gene match: 16. The CDR3 sequence is CASSATSSGRALSDEQFF. The CDR3 DNA reads as TGTGCCAGCAGCGCCACGTCTAGCGGGAGGGCCTTAAGTGATGAGCAGTTCTTC.

In DNA form, the CDR3 reads TGCAGCGCCTTACAGGGTTCGAACACTGAAGCTTTCTTT. Its protein is CSALQGSNTEAFF. This sequence joins TRBV29-1 and TRBJ1-1, with D perhaps matching TRBD1 (6 bases). The CDR3 has 13 amino acids. The V gene lost 7 bases and the J gene lost 1 base, with 13 bases spanning the gap. CDR1 SQVTM and CDR2 ANQGSEA come from the germline V gene.

This chain connects TRBV13 to TRBJ2-7, with TRBD1 matching over 7 bases. The germline CDR1 and CDR2 sequences are PRHDT and FYEKMQ (reference sequence). The junction had 4 bases not matched to a gene; V was cut back by 5 bases and J by 3 bases. The CDR3 extends over 13 amino acids. CDR3 amino acids: CASSPWDSYEQYF. The CDR3 region has the DNA TGTGCCAGCAGCCCCTGGGACAGCTACGAGCAGTACTTC.

J is TRBJ2-7 and V is TRBV6-5; 9 bases are a match to TRBD1. V shed 7 bases and J 4 bases; nucleotides not matched to a gene: 11. The germline V gene has CDR1 MNHEY and CDR2 SVGAGI. The CDR3 spans 15 residues. Written as DNA, the CDR3 is TGTGCCAGCACTAATGCCGGGACAGGGAAATACGAGCAGTACTTC. Translated, it gives CASTNAGTGKYEQYF.

This clonotype was counted a few times. The V gene is TRBV7-2, the J gene TRBJ1-2; tentatively, D is TRBD1 (6 bases). The CDR3 contains 14 residues. Per germline, CDR1 SGHTA and CDR2 FQGNSA. V lost 5 bases to trimming and J lost 4 bases, with 14 bases between them. CDR3 sequence reads: CASSTTTGGYGYTF. The CDR3 nucleotides read TGTGCCAGCAGCACGACGACAGGCGGCTATGGCTACACCTTC.

This clonotype occurred once. The chain uses TRBV5-1 and TRBJ2-2, with D perhaps TRBD2 (6 bases). Germline CDR1 and CDR2: SGHRS and YFSETQ. Trimming left V 0 bases short and J 2 bases short, with 11 bases between. The CDR3 runs to 16 residues. CDR3 in amino acids: CASSLESGLNTGELFF. CDR3 DNA: TGCGCCAGCAGCTTGGAGTCGGGACTTAACACCGGGGAGCTGTTTTTT.

The V and J genes are TRBV5-1 and TRBJ2-1, with 15 bases that match TRBD2. CDR1 and CDR2 (germline): SGHRS, YFSETQ. The CDR3 sequence is 16 residues long. Germline trimming cut 4 bases from V and 8 bases from J; bases unmatched to any gene: 7. The CDR3 loop reads CASSPGTSGGWDEQFF. DNA for the CDR3: TGCGCCAGCAGCCCAGGGACTAGCGGGGGGTGGGATGAGCAGTTCTTC.

Written as DNA, the CDR3 is TGCGCCAGCAGCCAAGATTCGAAGCAGGAGGGCTATGGCTACACCTTC. Translated, it gives CASSQDSKQEGYGYTF. J is TRBJ1-2 and V is TRBV4-3; unclear D gene. V lost 0 bases and J lost 4, with 15 bases in between. The germline V gene has CDR1 LGHNA and CDR2 YSLEER. This CDR3 is built from 16 residues.

This clonotype turned up a few times. This rearrangement joins TRBV4-1 to TRBJ2-7; D may be TRBD1 (6 bases). This CDR3 comprises 15 residues. Germline V gene sequence: CDR1 MGHRA, CDR2 YSYEKL. Trimming took 1 base from V and 3 from J, leaving 13 bases between them. CDR3 loop: CASSQATDRFYEQYF. CDR3 in DNA: TGCGCCAGCAGCCAAGCGACCGACAGGTTCTACGAGCAGTACTTC.

V is TRBV7-9 and J is TRBJ1-4; D is unclear. Germline V lookup: CDR1 SEHNR, CDR2 FQNEAQ (reference sequence). This CDR3 region has 11 residues. V was pared by 7 bases and J by 8 bases, with 8 bases between. CDR3 loop: CASTTSEKLFF. The CDR3 DNA sequence: TGTGCCAGCACCACGTCCGAAAAACTGTTTTTT.

A few counts support this clonotype. This chain links TRBV5-1 with TRBJ1-2; no clear D gene. CDR1 is SGHRS and CDR2 is YFSETQ in the germline V gene. The CDR3 has 14 residues. V shed 0 bases and J shed 5 bases, with 11 bases lying between them. The CDR3 loop reads CASSLGQAAYGYTF. CDR3 nucleotide sequence: TGCGCCAGCAGCTTGGGGCAGGCCGCTTATGGCTACACCTTC.

V is TRBV7-2 and J is TRBJ2-4, with D possibly matching TRBD1 (6 bases). V shed 5 bases and J shed 3 bases, with 14 bases lying between them. Germline V gene sequence: CDR1 SGHTA, CDR2 FQGNSA. CDR3 length: 15 residues. The CDR3 sequence is CASSTRTAGKNIQYF. DNA of the CDR3: TGTGCCAGCAGCACGCGGACAGCCGGCAAAAACATTCAGTACTTC. The whole variable domain, remainder taken from reference TRBV7-2 and TRBJ2-4, is GAGVSQSPSNKVTEKGKDVELRCDPISGHTALYWYRQSLGQGLEFLIYFQGNSAPDKSGLPSDRFSAERTGGSVSTLTIQRTQQEDSAVYLCASSTRTAGKNIQYFGAGTRLSVL.

V is TRBV4-2 and J is TRBJ2-3, with D possibly being TRBD2 (6 bases). Trimming stripped 3 bases from V and 2 bases from J, with 15 bases between. The CDR3 contains 16 residues. Germline CDR1 and CDR2: LGHNA and YNFKEQ. For the CDR3, the DNA is TGTGCCAGCAGCCAGCCACTAGCTAGGGCCACAGATACGCAGTATTTT. Translated: CASSQPLARATDTQYF.

The chain joins TRBV9 to TRBJ2-1; 10 positions match TRBD1. V dropped 1 base and J dropped 7; count of bases not matched to a gene: 5. This CDR3 spans 15 amino acids. In germline, CDR1 is SGDLS, CDR2 YYNGEE. The CDR3 region is CASSVFGQGENEQFF. The DNA of the CDR3 is TGTGCCAGCAGCGTATTCGGACAGGGGGAAAATGAGCAGTTCTTC.

This clonotype was observed a few times. V gene TRBV12-3 or TRBV12-4 combines with J gene TRBJ2-5, with 9 bases aligning to TRBD1. This CDR3 comprises 14 residues. V gave up 6 bases and J gave up 5 bases; unmatched junction bases: 7. Here the CDR3 DNA reads TGTGCCAGCAGGGGGACAGGGCGAGGGGAGACCCAGTACTTC. This codes for CASRGTGRGETQYF.

This clonotype was recorded once. This chain links TRBV6-2 or TRBV6-3 with TRBJ2-1, with TRBD2 matching over 10 bases. CDR1 and CDR2 from the germline V gene are MNHEY and SVGEGT. V gave up 10 bases and J gave up 15 bases; unmatched junction bases: 21. CDR3 length: 15 residues. In DNA, the CDR3 is TGTGCCACCAGGACTAGCGGTCCTCCCCCGGCTGGGTGGTTCTTC. Amino acids: CATRTSGPPPAGWFF.

This chain connects TRBV7-9 to TRBJ2-7; 7 bases align to TRBD1. The V gene end was trimmed by 4 bases and the J gene end by 4 bases; junction bases not matched to a gene: 10. CDR3 size: 15 residues. Germline values: CDR1 SEHNR, CDR2 FQNEAQ (reference sequence). The CDR3 protein is CASSSTGISMYEQYF. The CDR3 region has the DNA TGTGCCAGCAGCTCGACAGGGATCAGTATGTACGAGCAGTACTTC.